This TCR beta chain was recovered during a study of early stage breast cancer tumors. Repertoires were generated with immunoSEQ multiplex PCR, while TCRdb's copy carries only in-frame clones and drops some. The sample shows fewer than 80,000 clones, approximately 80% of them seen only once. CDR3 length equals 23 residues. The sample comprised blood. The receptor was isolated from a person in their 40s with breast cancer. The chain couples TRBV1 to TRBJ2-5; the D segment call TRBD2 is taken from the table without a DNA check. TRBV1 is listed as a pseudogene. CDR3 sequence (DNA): TGCACCAGCAGCCAAGATGTGTTGGAGCTAGCGGGAGGGGGGGAACACATAAGAGAGACCCAGTACTTC. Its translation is CTSSQDVLELAGGGEHIRETQYF.